Listed below are T cell receptor beta chains from one sample, sequenced in a study of T cell responses to AZD1222 COVID-19 vaccine. The assay was immunoSEQ multiplex PCR, and TCRdb's table has in-frame clones only and misses some. The repertoire consists of 68,000 or so clones, with around 80% occurring once and the leading ten covering around 10%. The starting material was peripheral blood, obtained on day 0 of AZD1222 vaccination. Every receptor here comes from an adult in good health. CDR3s include the opening cysteine and the closing phenylalanine or tryptophan.

v_call	j_call	cdr3_aa
TRBV9	TRBJ1-6	CASSASGTGGSGNSPLHF
TRBV7-8	TRBJ1-1	CASSLGAEPNTEAFF
TRBV7-9	TRBJ2-3	CASMGGRTDTQYF
TRBV4-1	TRBJ1-4	CASSREMGKLFF
TRBV11-2	TRBJ2-7	CATQRGRGSYEQYF
TRBV19	TRBJ2-2	CASTPGPGELFF
TRBV3-1/TRBV3-2	TRBJ2-2	CASSQGHSGSGELFF
TRBV2	TRBJ1-2	CASRGMRSNYGYTF
TRBV6-5	TRBJ2-7	CASSYYEQYF
TRBV7-9	TRBJ2-3	CASSLSSSDTQYF
TRBV19	TRBJ2-5	CASSIGTGQETQYF
TRBV29-1	TRBJ1-4	CSVLDSPNEKLFF
TRBV4-1	TRBJ2-3	CASSQGWPGASGGTDTQYF
TRBV19	TRBJ1-1	CASSDFWEGTEAFF
TRBV14	TRBJ1-5	CASSSTTGVGEPQHF
TRBV3-1/TRBV3-2	TRBJ2-7	CASSQRPSEQYF
TRBV19	TRBJ2-7	CASSIRPAGGPSYEQYF
TRBV7-2	TRBJ2-7	CASSLARGDPLYEQYF
TRBV25-1	TRBJ2-6	CASSEYTQGITGANVLTF
TRBV28	TRBJ2-3	CASSPPGWGTDTQYF
TRBV7-8	TRBJ2-5	CASSLANLQGPETQYF
TRBV2	TRBJ2-5	CASSGRTAQETQYF